Each of the 18 T cell receptor beta chains below was sequenced from the same sample in a study of response to subunit inactivated influenza vaccine (dated 2018 in TCRdb). The method was RT-PCR. TCRdb shows the sequencer as Illumina HiSeq 2500. TCRdb reran the public reads through fastp at Q25 and MiXCR, keeping productive beta chains. For every CDR3 protein sequence, its rows merge into one entry that carries the most common genes and DNA. The sample profile shows approximately 680,000 distinct CDR3 sequences; 15% to 19% of them were found once. The ten top clones hold 11% of the sample. The sequenced sample was PBMCs from blood, obtained about 11 days after vaccination. The receptors come from a man in his fifties who received an inactivated influenza vaccine. Donor details come from another sample of the same person, matched by shared clones.

The chain uses TRBV12-3 or TRBV12-4 and TRBJ2-5, with 7 nucleotides matching TRBD1. The junction had 8 bases not matched to a gene; V was cut back by 6 bases and J by 4 bases. CDR3 length equals 14 residues. DNA for the CDR3: TGTGCCAGCAGACAAGACAGGGTGCCAGAGACCCAGTACTTC. It translates to CASRQDRVPETQYF.

This clonotype was counted many times. The chain recombines TRBV9 with TRBJ2-1; TRBD2 agrees at 15 bases. Unmatched junction bases numbered 3, after V lost 0 bases and J lost 8 bases. The CDR3 runs to 16 residues. Germline lookup yields CDR1 SGDLS and CDR2 YYNGEE. The CDR3 loop is CASSVAGTSGRYEQFF. The CDR3 nucleotides read TGTGCCAGCAGCGTAGCTGGGACTAGCGGGAGGTATGAGCAGTTCTTC.

This clonotype was observed at least ten times. This chain uses TRBV10-3 with TRBJ2-5, with D uncertain. Trimming removed 3 bases from V and 7 bases from J, with 9 bases in between. CDR1 and CDR2 (germline): ENHRY, SYGVKD. The length of the CDR3 is 12 residues. The CDR3 spells CAISDQYGTQYF. CDR3 nucleotides: TGTGCCATCAGTGATCAATACGGGACCCAGTACTTC.

This clonotype was counted at least ten times. V gene TRBV6-2 or TRBV6-3 combines with J gene TRBJ1-5, with 8 bases identical to TRBD1. V was clipped by 6 bases and J by 3 bases; unmatched bases: 19. The germline V gene encodes CDR1 MNHEY and CDR2 SVGEGT. The CDR3 consists of 19 residues. The CDR3 coding sequence is TGTGCCAGCAGAACTACCCGGGGCAGGGGGCAAGTAGCCAATCAGCCCCAGCATTTT. Amino acid sequence: CASRTTRGRGQVANQPQHF.

This clonotype was counted a few times. V is TRBV7-9 and J is TRBJ2-3, with 12 nucleotides matching TRBD2. The CDR3 totals 16 residues. The V and J ends lost 5 bases and 4 bases, in that order; junction bases with no gene match: 7. The germline gives CDR1 SEHNR, CDR2 FQNEAQ (reference sequence). CDR3 residues: CASSLGTSGFSDTQYF. The CDR3 DNA follows: TGTGCCAGCAGCCTTGGGACTAGCGGGTTCTCAGATACGCAGTATTTT.

The CDR3 protein is CASSRRGVQETQYF. CDR3 bases: TGTGCCAGCAGCCGTCGGGGGGTCCAAGAGACCCAGTACTTC. The chain carries TRBV7-9 and TRBJ2-5; 7 bases align to TRBD2. The CDR3 runs to 14 residues. CDR1 and CDR2 from the germline V gene are SEHNR and FQNEAQ (reference sequence). With V trimmed by 5 bases and J by 1 base, 4 bases remained unmatched.

This clonotype was seen more than once but under ten times. This rearrangement joins TRBV7-2 to TRBJ1-2, with TRBD1 matching over 9 bases. J lost 7 bases, V lost 2 bases, and 8 bases had no gene match. Germline V gene data show CDR1 as SGHTA and CDR2 as FQGNSA. The CDR3 consists of 15 residues. Written as DNA, the CDR3 is TGTGCCAGCAGCTTATCTGGGACAGGGTTGGGTGGCTACACCTTC. This encodes CASSLSGTGLGGYTF.

In the case of this clonotype: At one of its ends the junction is not consistent with the germline gene, which may arise from a read error. The V gene is TRBV20-1, the J gene TRBJ2-5, with TRBD1 as a possible D gene (6 bases). Germline CDR1 reads DFQATT; CDR2 reads SNEGSKA (reference sequence). The CDR3 runs 11 residues. CDR3 sequence (DNA): TGCAGTGCTAGTGTATGGGGAAAGGGGGAGTTC. Residues: CSASVWGKGEF.

This clonotype has a handful of counts. The chain uses TRBV29-1 and TRBJ1-2; D is unclear. V gave up 4 bases and J gave up 8 bases, with 8 bases separating them. Germline V gene data show CDR1 as SQVTM and CDR2 as ANQGSEA. The CDR3 is 10 residues long. CDR3 nucleotide sequence: TGCAGCGTTGGAGGGCCGGGCTACACCTTC. Translation gives CSVGGPGYTF. Complete variable domain (other parts from reference TRBV29-1 and TRBJ1-2): SAVISQKPSRDICQRGTSLTIQCQVDSQVTMMFWYRQQPGQSLTLIATANQGSEATYESGFVIDKFPISRPNLTFSTLTVSNMSPEDSSIYLCSVGGPGYTFGSGTRLTVV.

This clonotype was seen more than once but under ten times. The chain links TRBV4-2 to TRBJ2-7; D perhaps matches TRBD1 (5 bases). CDR1 and CDR2 (germline): LGHNA, YNFKEQ. This CDR3 has 14 residues. V was cut by 1 base and J by 4 bases, with 11 bases left in between. CDR3 bases: TGTGCCAGCAGCCAAGCTGGGCAGGGATACGAGCAGTACTTC. This gives the protein CASSQAGQGYEQYF.

This clonotype showed up just a few times. The rearrangement uses TRBV6-4 and TRBJ1-5, with D maybe TRBD1 (6 bases). Trimming shortened V by 2 bases and J by 2 bases, and 22 bases separated the two germline ends. Germline CDR1 is MRHNA and CDR2 is SNTAGT. CDR3 length equals 19 residues. The CDR3 loop reads CASSDPTGMGGQRNQPQHF. The CDR3 DNA follows: TGTGCCAGCAGTGACCCCACCGGGATGGGGGGGCAACGCAATCAGCCCCAGCATTTT.

This clonotype has just a few counts. The rearrangement links TRBV15 to TRBJ2-1, with D possibly TRBD2 on 5 matching bases. CDR1 is LNHNV and CDR2 is YYDKDF in the germline V gene (reference sequence). V lost 3 bases to trimming and J lost 4 bases, with 10 bases between them. The CDR3 has 14 residues. CDR3 protein: CATSSGERYNEQFF. In DNA form, the CDR3 reads TGTGCCACCAGCAGCGGGGAACGATACAATGAGCAGTTCTTC. The full variable domain, completed using reference TRBV15 and TRBJ2-1, is DAMVIQNPRYQVTQFGKPVTLSCSQTLNHNVMYWYQQKSSQAPKLLFHYYDKDFNNEADTPDNFQSRRPNTSFCFLDIRSPGLGDTAMYLCATSSGERYNEQFFGPGTRLTVL.

This clonotype was recorded many times. CDR3 residues: CASRAGENTGELFF. CDR3 coding DNA: TGCGCCAGCAGGGCCGGCGAGAACACCGGGGAGCTGTTTTTT. The chain has TRBV5-1 and TRBJ2-2; D gene uncertain. The V end was cut by 5 bases, the J end by 1 base, with 9 bases between. The CDR3 is 14 amino acids. From germline, CDR1 is SGHRS and CDR2 YFSETQ. Combining the CDR3 with reference TRBV5-1 and TRBJ2-2 gives the whole variable domain KAGVTQTPRYLIKTRGQQVTLSCSPISGHRSVSWYQQTPGQGLQFLFEYFSETQRNKGNFPGRFSGRQFSNSRSEMNVSTLELGDSALYLCASRAGENTGELFFGEGSRLTVL.

There are a few counts of this clonotype. V usage is TRBV7-2 and J usage is TRBJ2-4, with D unresolved. CDR1 and CDR2 (germline): SGHTA, FQGNSA. V was cut by 1 base and J by 11 bases, with 9 bases left in between. The CDR3 extends over 12 amino acids. CDR3 bases: TGTGCCAGCAGCTTAGATCTGGGTGTTCAGTACTTC. Amino acids: CASSLDLGVQYF.

This clonotype was picked up a small number of times. The rearrangement links TRBV29-1 to TRBJ1-1, with D tentatively TRBD1 (5 bases). This CDR3 contains 16 residues. Germline CDR1 SQVTM, CDR2 ANQGSEA. This chain's CDR3 is CGYRGVAVREYTEAFF. CDR3 DNA: TGCGGCTATAGAGGGGTGGCGGTCAGGGAGTACACTGAAGCTTTCTTT.

The table lists this clonotype with a few counts. CDR3 in DNA: TGTGCCAGCAGCTTAGGAACTTATGAGCAGTTCTTC. Translation gives CASSLGTYEQFF. This chain joins TRBV7-2 and TRBJ2-1; D gene uncertain. V gave up 1 base and J gave up 8 bases, with 6 bases separating them. The germline V gene encodes CDR1 SGHTA and CDR2 FQGNSA. The CDR3 totals 12 residues. Full variable domain (missing parts from reference TRBV7-2 and TRBJ2-1): GAGVSQSPSNKVTEKGKDVELRCDPISGHTALYWYRQSLGQGLEFLIYFQGNSAPDKSGLPSDRFSAERTGGSVSTLTIQRTQQEDSAVYLCASSLGTYEQFFGPGTRLTVL.

This clonotype was seen only a few times. The rearrangement uses TRBV5-4 and TRBJ2-1, with 7 positions matching TRBD2. CDR1 SGHNT and CDR2 YYREEE come from the germline V gene (reference sequence). The CDR3 contains 16 residues. V lost 4 bases and J lost 8; bases outside the gene matches: 15. Written as DNA, the CDR3 is TGTGCCAGCAGCGATGGGACTACCAGGGCCAGTGATGAGCAGTTCTTC. It specifies CASSDGTTRASDEQFF.

In its sample, this clonotype was seen a few times. The genes are TRBV4-1 and TRBJ1-5, with D possibly being TRBD1 (5 bases). V was clipped by 4 bases and J by 2 bases, with 15 bases between them. The CDR3 spans 16 residues. Germline loops: CDR1 MGHRA, CDR2 YSYEKL. CDR3 in DNA: TGCGCCAGCAGCCCAGTTTGGGGGGAGGGCAATCAGCCCCAGCATTTT. This encodes CASSPVWGEGNQPQHF.